Ten or more counts support the clone carrying this T cell receptor beta chain. Its antigen is undetermined. This specimen belongs to a study of T-cell memory formation after mild COVID-19. Overall study: TCR clusters largely stayed donor specific. Study results and limitations: Day 15 to 85 contracting clones showed balanced CD4/CD8; day 15 to 37 expanders favored CD4+.

CDR1 is LGHDT, CDR2 YNNKEL, per germline (reference sequence). The V end was cut by 2 bases, the J end by 1 base, with 7 bases between. CDR3 length: 14 residues. After 5'RACE with constant-segment primers, TCR alpha and TCR beta cDNA libraries carrying sample barcodes and UMIs were obtained. TCRdb fed the 5' RACE reads into MiXCR, producing one record per CDR3 protein. The repertoire holds about 27,000 distinct CDR3 sequences, with 15% to 20% as singletons. Sequences were obtained from PBMCs or a T cell subset sorted from them (not recorded which). V usage is TRBV3-1 and J usage is TRBJ2-3; D remains ambiguous. This TCR came from an adult who had mild COVID-19 (a few samples of this study predate the infection). Cell type and time point are not known. CDR3 region: CASSQREGTDTQYF. CDR3 sequence (DNA): TGTGCCAGCAGCCAAAGGGAAGGCACAGATACGCAGTATTTT.